The following is a T cell receptor (beta chain) sequence with its context. The antigen remains undetermined. TCRdb's copy holds only in-frame clones and misses some; the assay was immunoSEQ multiplex PCR. Among roughly 120,000 clones listed, 75% to 90% were seen once. The sample comes from a study of OX40 agonist ivuxolimab in advanced cancers. Study overall: With a range of roughly 20 to 80, age averaged roughly 60 years, and 75% to 90% were male. Prior anti-PD-1, anti-PD-L1 or anti-CTLA-4 therapy did not bar entry, and less than 50% had some.

Regarding the study as a whole: Expanded clones belonging to CD8+ T cells outnumbered, on average, those of CD4+.

The CDR3 contains 16 residues. V lost 3 bases and J lost 0, with 12 bases in between. Germline assignment: CDR1 MDHEN and CDR2 SYDVKM. The sequencing used CD4+ or CD8+ T cells sorted from blood, collected in a trial of the OX40 agonist ivuxolimab. The chain joins TRBV28 to TRBJ2-4; D is unclear. This TCR came from an adult with an advanced solid tumor such as melanoma, head and neck, liver or kidney cancer. The CDR3 region is CASSFFGSLAKNIQYF. In DNA form, the CDR3 reads TGTGCCAGCAGTTTCTTCGGCAGCCTAGCCAAAAACATTCAGTACTTC.